The T cell receptor (beta chain) described here comes from a study of OX40 agonist ivuxolimab in advanced cancers. Study-wide results and caveats: The investigators did not determine what antigen specificity the expanded peripheral T cells had.

The repertoire was sequenced with immunoSEQ multiplex PCR; TCRdb's copy has only in-frame clones and lacks some. The sample records some 77,000 clones, around 83% being singletons. With regard to this clone: Antigen: not known.

Blood was sampled at baseline, cycle 4 day 1, and cycle 7 day 1. The input for sequencing was CD4+ or CD8+ T cells sorted from blood, taken in a trial of the OX40 agonist ivuxolimab. The TCR was taken from an adult with an advanced solid tumor such as melanoma, head and neck, liver or kidney cancer.

As DNA, the CDR3 is TGTGCCAGCAGTGAGTTACTAGCCAAAAACATTCAGTACTTC. It specifies CASSELLAKNIQYF. J is TRBJ2-4 and V is TRBV2; no clear D. Germline V gene sequence: CDR1 SNHLY, CDR2 FYNNEI. With 3 bases removed from V and 0 bases from J, the gap between germline ends came to 6 bases. CDR3 size: 14 residues. Variable domain in full (rest from reference TRBV2 and TRBJ2-4): EPEVTQTPSHQVTQMGQEVILRCVPISNHLYFYWYRQILGQKVEFLVSFYNNEISEKSEIFDDQFSVERPDGSNFTLKIRSTKLEDSAMYFCASSELLAKNIQYFGAGTRLSVL.